This is a list of T cell receptor beta chains from one sample in a study of T cell responses to AZD1222 COVID-19 vaccine. The table came from immunoSEQ multiplex PCR; TCRdb's copy has only in-frame clones and leaves some out. The sample contains about 68,000 clones, about nine tenths of which appear only once. The input for sequencing was peripheral blood, taken on day 0 of AZD1222 vaccination. These receptors were collected from an adult in good health. Each CDR3 is given with its conserved first and last residue. D genes are given only for firm matches.

. TRBV29-1 CSVVSGTPAYNEQFF
. TRBV13 CASSLGGSSTQYF
. TRBV10-1 CASTRTVNTEAFF
. TRBV5-5 CASTLPRGPQETQYF
. TRBV30 CAWSVLSGKGGYTF
. TRBV5-1 CASSALIGANEKLFF
. TRBV5-4 CASSLGYEGNTIYF
. TRBV18 CASSPDKIGINEQFF
TRBD1 TRBV7-2 CASSPGTVSGNTIYF
. TRBV14 CASRPEHEQYF
TRBD1 TRBV5-1 CASRGQGVYEQYF
. TRBV30 CATYGSGEQFF
TRBD1 TRBV19 CASSLQGVGEQYF
. TRBV29-1 CSARSGLNTEAFF
. TRBV7-6 CASSWGPRDLYGYTF
. TRBV6-2/TRBV6-3 CASSSGRLLVYEQYF
TRBD1 TRBV19 CASNRDRGSPGELFF
. TRBV12-3/TRBV12-4 CASSFFGNQPQHF